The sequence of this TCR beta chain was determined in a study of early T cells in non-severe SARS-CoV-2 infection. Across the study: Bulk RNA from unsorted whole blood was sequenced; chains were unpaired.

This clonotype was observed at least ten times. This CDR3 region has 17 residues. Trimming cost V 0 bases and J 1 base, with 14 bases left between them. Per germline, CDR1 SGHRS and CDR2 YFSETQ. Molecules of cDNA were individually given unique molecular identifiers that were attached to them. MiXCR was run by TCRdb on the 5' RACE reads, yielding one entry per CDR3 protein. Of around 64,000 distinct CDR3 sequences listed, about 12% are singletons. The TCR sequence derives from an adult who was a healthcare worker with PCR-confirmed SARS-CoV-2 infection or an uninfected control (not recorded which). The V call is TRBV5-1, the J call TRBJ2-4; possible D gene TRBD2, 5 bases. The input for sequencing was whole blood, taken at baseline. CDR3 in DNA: TGCGCCAGCAGCTTGGGAAGAGGGCCATCGGCCAAAAACATTCAGTACTTC. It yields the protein CASSLGRGPSAKNIQYF.